Listed here are 14 T cell receptor beta chains from one sample, sequenced in a study of blood T cell repertoires in COVID-19. TCRdb's copy holds only in-frame clones and misses some; the assay was immunoSEQ multiplex PCR. The sample consists of about 150,000 clones, around four fifths of them appearing once. Sequencing input: peripheral blood. These receptors all come from a man aged 65-85 years with acute or convalescent COVID-19.

This clone was counted a few times. The chain is built from TRBV29-1 and TRBJ2-2, with 7 bases lining up with TRBD1. The V segment lost 7 bases and the J segment 5 bases; nucleotides outside the gene matches: 10. Germline loops: CDR1 SQVTM, CDR2 ANQGSEA. This CDR3 has 14 amino acids. CDR3 nucleotides: TGCAGCGGCCGACAGGGAGATAGGACCGGGGAGCTGTTTTTT. As protein: CSGRQGDRTGELFF.

The J gene is TRBJ1-2, the V gene TRBV18; 7 nucleotides align to TRBD1. The CDR3 consists of 14 residues. V gave up 2 bases and J gave up 9 bases; unmatched junction bases: 9. Germline V CDR1 and CDR2: KGHSH, LQKENI. The CDR3 here is CASSPDPGQISYTF. CDR3 nucleotide sequence: TGTGCCAGCTCACCAGATCCGGGACAGATTAGCTACACCTTC.

This chain joins TRBV24-1 and TRBJ2-5; D is perhaps TRBD2 (6 bases). Germline CDR1 is KGHDR and CDR2 is SFDVKD. With 4 bases removed from V and 5 bases from J, the gap between germline ends came to 10 bases. The CDR3 contains 13 residues. As DNA, the CDR3 is TGTGCCACCAGTGACCGGACTACGGAGACCCAGTACTTC. Translating gives CATSDRTTETQYF.

V and J are TRBV30 and TRBJ1-5, with D perhaps matching TRBD1 (6 bases). This CDR3 is built from 13 residues. V lost 3 bases and J 5 bases, leaving 11 bases between the germline ends. Germline V CDR1 and CDR2: GTSNPN, SVGIG (reference sequence). The DNA for the CDR3 is TGTGCCTGGAGCTACAGGGTAGATCAGCCCCAGCATTTT. Translating it yields CAWSYRVDQPQHF.

This clone was seen a single time. The rearrangement uses TRBV28 and TRBJ1-5; D call uncertain. The germline V and J ends were trimmed by 1 base and 4 bases, with 8 bases remaining between them. This CDR3 is built from 14 residues. CDR1 and CDR2 from the germline V gene are MDHEN and SYDVKM. The CDR3 sequence is CASSLLALNQPQHF. The DNA for the CDR3 is TGTGCCAGCAGTTTATTGGCTTTAAATCAGCCCCAGCATTTT.

The J gene is TRBJ1-5, the V gene TRBV2; TRBD1 might be the D (5 bases). Trimming removed 3 bases from V and 3 bases from J, with 12 bases in between. This CDR3 is 15 amino acids long. The germline gives CDR1 SNHLY, CDR2 FYNNEI. The CDR3 nucleotides are TGTGCCAGCAGTGAGAAAGGGGCTGACAATCAGCCCCAGCATTTT. Its protein product is CASSEKGADNQPQHF.

The V gene is TRBV5-6, the J gene TRBJ2-3; 10 bases line up with TRBD2. The CDR3 extends over 16 amino acids. V shed 2 bases and J 2 bases; nucleotides not matched to a gene: 5. CDR1 is SGHDT, CDR2 YYEEEE, per germline. The CDR3 spells CASSFLAGDTTDTQYF. CDR3 DNA sequence: TGTGCCAGCAGCTTCCTAGCGGGGGACACCACAGATACGCAGTATTTT.

This clone was seen a single time. Its ends do not fully match the called genes, so a read error is possible. The J gene is TRBJ1-1, the V gene TRBV14; a possible D gene is TRBD1 (6 bases). The germline gives CDR1 SGHDN, CDR2 FVKESK. The CDR3 is 14 amino acids. DNA of the CDR3: TGTGCCAGCAGACAAGCAGGGCGCAGGGGTGAAGCTTTCTTT. Amino acids: CASRQAGRRGEAFF. Full variable domain (outside the CDR3, taken from reference TRBV14 and TRBJ1-1): EAGVTQFPSHSVIEKGQTVTLRCDPISGHDNLYWYRRVMGKEIKFLLHFVKESKQDESGMPNNRFLAERTGGTYSTLKVQPAELEDSGVYFCASRQAGRRGEAFFGQGTRLTVV.

The chain recombines TRBV9 with TRBJ2-5; 13 bases line up with TRBD2. Losses at the gene ends were 4 bases for V and 1 base for J; bases not matched to a gene: 4. The CDR3 contains 16 residues. CDR1 and CDR2 (germline): SGDLS, YYNGEE. CDR3 amino acids: CASSSGTSGIQETQYF. The CDR3 DNA follows: TGTGCCAGCAGCAGCGGGACTAGCGGGATCCAAGAGACCCAGTACTTC.

CDR3 region: CASSVGQTGEQYF. The CDR3 DNA sequence: TGTGCCAGCAGCGTAGGTCAGACTGGCGAGCAGTACTTC. The rearrangement uses TRBV9 and TRBJ2-7; D gene ambiguous. CDR3 length: 13 amino acids. V was clipped by 0 bases and J by 6 bases, with 10 bases between them. Germline-derived CDR1 and CDR2 are SGDLS and YYNGEE.

This chain joins TRBV7-2 and TRBJ1-1, with a weak D call TRBD1 (5 bases). Trimming left V 5 bases short and J 1 base short, with 8 bases between. The CDR3 has 13 amino acids. Germline V CDR1 and CDR2: SGHTA, FQGNSA. The CDR3 region is CASSGQGNTEAFF. CDR3 DNA: TGTGCCAGCAGCGGACAAGGGAACACTGAAGCTTTCTTT.

The CDR3 loop is CASSLFQGAKNTIYF. CDR3 nucleotide sequence: TGTGCCAGCAGCTTATTTCAGGGGGCGAAGAACACCATATATTTT. V usage is TRBV7-2 and J usage is TRBJ1-3; 8 bases match TRBD1. CDR1 is SGHTA and CDR2 is FQGNSA in the germline V gene. This CDR3 has 15 residues. Germline trimming cut 2 bases from V and 7 bases from J; bases unmatched to any gene: 7.

The chain has TRBV28 and TRBJ2-3; maybe TRBD2 (6 bases). There are 14 residues in the CDR3. Trimming took off 6 bases at V and 11 bases at J, with 21 bases between the two ends. Germline V gene sequence: CDR1 MDHEN, CDR2 SYDVKM. CDR3 residues: CASSLSQVGGEQYF. The CDR3 DNA reads as TGTGCCAGCAGCTTAAGCCAGGTGGGGGGAGAGCAGTATTTT.

This clone was seen a handful of times. The V gene is TRBV6-6, the J gene TRBJ1-5; D is undetermined. Looked up from germline, CDR1 is MNHNY and CDR2 is SVGAGI (reference sequence). V lost 6 bases and J 7 bases, leaving 16 bases between the germline ends. The CDR3 runs 14 residues. CDR3 nucleotide sequence: TGTGCCAGCAGCCGCGGCCCCGGAGGGCAGCCCCAGCATTTT. Its protein is CASSRGPGGQPQHF.